This TCR beta chain was identified during a study of CD8 T cells in Susac syndrome. The CDR3 is 14 residues long. Trimming stripped 1 base from V and 1 base from J, with 6 bases between. Germline-derived CDR1 and CDR2 are SGHRS and YFSETQ. CD8+ and CD4+ T cells were negatively isolated; TEMRA cells were FACS-enriched. Random hexamers served to reverse transcribe roughly 0.45 to 1 ug RNA. Multiplex PCR with immunoSEQ amplified the TCR beta CDR3 across 54 Vbeta and 13 Jbeta. Using its own MiXCR run on the immunoSEQ multiplex PCR reads, TCRdb lists one record per CDR3 protein. This sample carries about 200,000 distinct CDR3 sequences, 90% to 96% of them seen once, and the ten largest clones take more than 0.09%.

The source of this sequence is a human donor with multiple sclerosis. The chain joins TRBV5-1 to TRBJ1-3; D unclear. What was sequenced was CD4+ T cells from PBMCs. The CDR3: CASSLMDSGNTIYF. CDR3 coding DNA: TGCGCCAGCAGCTTGATGGATTCTGGAAACACCATATATTTT.